This TCR beta chain comes out of a study of T cell changes during pregnancy in multiple sclerosis. There are 14 residues in the CDR3. Germline lookup yields CDR1 ENHRY and CDR2 SYGVKD. With V trimmed by 3 bases and J by 4 bases, 3 bases remained unmatched. The protocol was immunoSEQ multiplex PCR, while the TCRdb copy is restricted to in-frame clones and leaves out a portion. The data show tens of thousands of clones, with roughly 90% seen just once and approximately 0.6% held by the top ten. This clone appeared a single time. The sequencing here drew on CD4+ T cells from peripheral blood mononuclear cells, taken after pregnancy. This chain joins TRBV10-3 and TRBJ2-5, with TRBD1 matching over 9 bases. This receptor was taken from a female donor with multiple sclerosis, enrolled in a pregnancy study. The CDR3 is CAISDSTGGETQYF. Here the CDR3 DNA reads TGTGCCATCAGTGATTCGACAGGGGGAGAGACCCAGTACTTC.